This TCR beta chain is drawn from a study of blood T cells in healthy people across ages. Findings and limits, study-wide: Since the PBMCs were unsorted, naive and antigen-experienced cells could not be conclusively compared. Roughly linearly, TCR beta diversity per million T cells fell as age increased.

Sample-barcoded 5' priming and a J-beta primer mix drove a second PCR of about 6 to 12 cycles. MiXCR was run by TCRdb on the 5' RACE reads, yielding one entry per CDR3 protein. Among 500,000 to 700,000 distinct CDR3 sequences listed, approximately 30% were seen once. In the case of this clonotype: Its antigen is currently unknown.

Drawing of peripheral blood yielded about 10 milliliters from each donor. The CDR3 has 14 amino acids. Germline CDR1 is SQVTM and CDR2 is ANQGSEA. V lost 4 bases and J 7 bases, leaving 19 bases between the germline ends. Sequenced: blood. The chain employs TRBV29-1 and TRBJ1-1; possible D gene TRBD1, 6 bases. This TCR came from a woman aged 80 or over in good health. CDR3 DNA sequence: TGCAGCGTTGTCCCCGTGAAGGGGGTCAGTGAAGCTTTCTTT. It is translated as CSVVPVKGVSEAFF.